The clone carrying this T cell receptor (beta chain) was recorded at least ten times. TCRbeta libraries were built with three rounds of nested PCR, modified from ARM-PCR. One entry per CDR3 protein results from TCRdb running MiXCR on the multiplex PCR reads. The sample includes 80,000 to 130,000 distinct CDR3 sequences, over 55% seen only once; the top ten take around 20%. This sample was included in a study of tumor and adjacent non-tumor tissue in lung cancer. Study at large: Histology: 12 adenocarcinoma, a couple of squamous cell carcinoma, 1 small cell lung cancer. Each sample yielded 3.5 million to 4.5 million productive TCRbeta reads on average.

This sample's RNA came from whole unsorted tissue. Distant lung tissue was collected more than 3 cm away from the tumor edge. Newly diagnosed lung cancer patients had thoracic surgery in China, August–late 2014, without prior chemotherapy. CDR3 length: 13 residues. The germline V gene encodes CDR1 LGHNT and CDR2 FRNRAP. V dropped 1 base and J dropped 7; count of bases not matched to a gene: 3. The receptor was derived from a man under 40 with non-small cell lung cancer. The J gene is TRBJ1-1, the V gene TRBV12-5, with 7 bases aligning to TRBD1. The sequenced material came from distant non-tumor lung tissue. CDR3 protein: CASGLGQGREAFF. DNA for the CDR3: TGTGCTAGTGGTTTGGGACAGGGTCGTGAAGCTTTCTTT.